These 8 T cell receptor beta chains share one sample of origin, sequenced in a study of cytomegalovirus exposure and HLA in healthy donors (dated by TCRdb to about 2017). Preparation of the library involved the immunoSEQ multiplex PCR assay. For the multiplex PCR, a mixture combining 60 forward primers for TCR Vbeta segments and 13 reverse primers for TCR Jbeta segments was used. TCRdb holds this immuneACCESS table with in-frame rearrangements only. Some clones are missing; in checked studies, unresolved V genes explain under half, and the rest has no known cause. The table for this sample shows about 96,000 clones. The ten top clones hold 3% to 4% of the sample. The sequenced material came from PBMCs. The receptors originated from a woman in her twenties or thirties in good health and CMV-seronegative.

This chain connects TRBV18 to TRBJ1-4; no firm D call. Germline V lookup: CDR1 KGHSH, CDR2 LQKENI. V dropped 6 bases and J dropped 8 bases, with 16 bases sitting between them. The CDR3 has 14 residues. The CDR3 nucleotides are TGTGCCAGCTCCCCCTCGGGTAGCGGGGAAAAACTGTTTTTT. It yields the protein CASSPSGSGEKLFF. The whole variable domain, filled in from reference TRBV18 and TRBJ1-4, reads NAGVMQNPRHLVRRRGQEARLRCSPMKGHSHVYWYRQLPEEGLKFMVYLQKENIIDESGMPKERFSAEFPKEGPSILRIQQVVRGDSAAYFCASSPSGSGEKLFFGSGTQLSVL.

J is TRBJ1-2 and V is TRBV29-1, with 7 bases aligning to TRBD1. This CDR3 comprises 13 residues. From germline, CDR1 is SQVTM and CDR2 ANQGSEA. After removal of 7 bases from V and 4 bases from J, the junction contained 9 bases not matched to a gene. Here the CDR3 reads CSARDSTLYGYTF. DNA of the CDR3: TGCAGCGCGCGGGACAGCACCCTCTATGGCTACACCTTC.

This chain links TRBV7-8 with TRBJ1-1, with a possible D match to TRBD1 (5 bases). Trimming removed 2 bases at V and 5 bases at J, with 9 bases between. Germline CDR1 and CDR2: SGHVS and FQNEAQ. CDR3 length equals 13 residues. The CDR3 is CASSLQGQTEAFF. The DNA for the CDR3 is TGTGCCAGCAGCTTACAGGGTCAAACTGAAGCTTTCTTT.

This chain connects TRBV7-9 to TRBJ2-5; tentative D call: TRBD2 (6 bases). The CDR3 length is 13 residues. The V gene's germline CDR1 is SEHNR and CDR2 FQNEAQ (reference sequence). Between the trimmed V and J ends, which lost 5 bases and 1 base, there was a span of 8 bases. CDR3 sequence (DNA): TGTGCCAGCAGCCCGACTAGCCAAGAGACCCAGTACTTC. Its translation: CASSPTSQETQYF.

V usage is TRBV4-1 and J usage is TRBJ1-1; D is possibly TRBD1 (5 bases). The CDR3 has 15 amino acids. The germline V gene encodes CDR1 MGHRA and CDR2 YSYEKL. Deletions cut 8 bases from V and 0 bases from J, with 16 bases between. DNA for the CDR3: TGCGCCAGCTCCCCGGAAACAGGTATGAACACTGAAGCTTTCTTT. This codes for CASSPETGMNTEAFF.

This chain links TRBV28 with TRBJ2-7; D possibly corresponds to TRBD2 (6 bases). The germline V gene encodes CDR1 MDHEN and CDR2 SYDVKM. This CDR3 is built from 15 residues. V shed 5 bases and J shed 3 bases, with 17 bases lying between them. The CDR3: CASSAPGGIGYEQYF. CDR3 nucleotide sequence: TGTGCCAGCAGTGCCCCTGGCGGGATTGGCTACGAGCAGTACTTC.

The V gene is TRBV19, the J gene TRBJ1-1; 7 nucleotides line up with TRBD1. Germline assignment: CDR1 LNHDA and CDR2 SQIVND (reference sequence). This CDR3 has 18 amino acids. V lost 4 bases and J lost 3; bases outside the gene matches: 17. CDR3 bases: TGTGCCAGTAGTACCCACAGGAGACAGGGACCTTGGGACACTGAAGCTTTCTTT. As protein: CASSTHRRQGPWDTEAFF.

The chain links TRBV28 to TRBJ2-7, with 8 nucleotides matching TRBD2. The CDR3 sequence is 14 residues long. Germline V gives CDR1 MDHEN, CDR2 SYDVKM. The junction had 6 bases not matched to a gene; V was cut back by 7 bases and J by 1 base. In DNA, the CDR3 is TGTGCCAGCATACGTAGCGGGGCTTCCTACGAGCAGTACTTC. This sequence encodes CASIRSGASYEQYF. Combining the CDR3 with reference TRBV28 and TRBJ2-7 gives the whole variable domain DVKVTQSSRYLVKRTGEKVFLECVQDMDHENMFWYRQDPGLGLRLIYFSYDVKMKEKGDIPEGYSVSREKKERFSLILESASTNQTSMYLCASIRSGASYEQYFGPGTRLTVT.